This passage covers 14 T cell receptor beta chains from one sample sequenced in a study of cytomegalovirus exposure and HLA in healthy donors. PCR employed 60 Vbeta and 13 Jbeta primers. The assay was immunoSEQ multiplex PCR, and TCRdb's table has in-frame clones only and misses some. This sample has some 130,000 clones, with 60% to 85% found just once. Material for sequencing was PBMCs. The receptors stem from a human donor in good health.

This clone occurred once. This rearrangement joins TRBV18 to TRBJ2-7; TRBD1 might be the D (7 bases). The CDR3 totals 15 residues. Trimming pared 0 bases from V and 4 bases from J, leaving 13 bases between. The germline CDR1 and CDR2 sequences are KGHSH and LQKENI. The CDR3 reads CASSPPSGGRYEQYF. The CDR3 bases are TGTGCCAGCTCACCACCTTCAGGGGGGAGGTACGAGCAGTACTTC.

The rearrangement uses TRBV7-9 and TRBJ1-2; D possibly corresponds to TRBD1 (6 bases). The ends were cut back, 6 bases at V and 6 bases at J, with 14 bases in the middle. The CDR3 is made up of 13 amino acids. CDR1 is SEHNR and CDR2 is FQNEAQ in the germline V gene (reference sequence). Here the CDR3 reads CASSLGGSDGYTF. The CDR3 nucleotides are TGTGCCAGCAGTCTAGGGGGTTCGGATGGCTACACCTTC.

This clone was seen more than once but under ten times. The CDR3 DNA reads as TGTGCCAGCAGCCCACGACAGGGGGTAAACTATGGCTACACCTTC. Its protein product is CASSPRQGVNYGYTF. The gene calls are TRBV16 and TRBJ1-2, with 9 bases that match TRBD1. Germline assignment: CDR1 KGHSY and CDR2 FQNENV. V trimming: 4 bases; J trimming: 2 bases; junction bases outside the gene matches: 5. The CDR3 totals 15 residues.

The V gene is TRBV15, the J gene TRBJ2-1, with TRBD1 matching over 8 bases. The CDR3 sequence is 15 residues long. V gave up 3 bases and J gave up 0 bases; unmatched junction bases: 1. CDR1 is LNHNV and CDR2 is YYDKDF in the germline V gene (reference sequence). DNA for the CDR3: TGTGCCACCAGCAGGACAGGGGTCTCCTACAATGAGCAGTTCTTC. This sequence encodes CATSRTGVSYNEQFF. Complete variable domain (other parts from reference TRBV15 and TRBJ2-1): DAMVIQNPRYQVTQFGKPVTLSCSQTLNHNVMYWYQQKSSQAPKLLFHYYDKDFNNEADTPDNFQSRRPNTSFCFLDIRSPGLGDTAMYLCATSRTGVSYNEQFFGPGTRLTVL.

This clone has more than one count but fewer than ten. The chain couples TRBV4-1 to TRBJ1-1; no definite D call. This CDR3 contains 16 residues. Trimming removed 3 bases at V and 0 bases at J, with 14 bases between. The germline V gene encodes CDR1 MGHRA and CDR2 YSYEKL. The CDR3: CASSQTMTFMNTEAFF. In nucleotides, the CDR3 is TGCGCCAGCAGCCAGACGATGACATTCATGAACACTGAAGCTTTCTTT.

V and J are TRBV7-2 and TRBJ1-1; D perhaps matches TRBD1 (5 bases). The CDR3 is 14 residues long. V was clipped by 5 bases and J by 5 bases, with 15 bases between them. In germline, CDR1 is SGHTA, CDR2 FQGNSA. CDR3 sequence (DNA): TGTGCCAGCAGCCCGAATGGGGCGACGACTGAAGCTTTCTTT. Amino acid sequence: CASSPNGATTEAFF.

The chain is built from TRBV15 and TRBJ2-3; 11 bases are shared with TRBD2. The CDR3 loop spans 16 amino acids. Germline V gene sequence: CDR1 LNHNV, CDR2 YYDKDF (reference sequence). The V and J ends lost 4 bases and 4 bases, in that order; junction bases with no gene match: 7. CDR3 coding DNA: TGTGCCACCAGCATAGACCTAGCGGGGGGCGCAGATACGCAGTATTTT. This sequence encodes CATSIDLAGGADTQYF.

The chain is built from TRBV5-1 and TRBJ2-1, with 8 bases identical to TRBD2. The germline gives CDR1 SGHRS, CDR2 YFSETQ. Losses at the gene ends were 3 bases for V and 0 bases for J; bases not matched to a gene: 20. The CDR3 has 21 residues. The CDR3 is CASSSPLSGGLIGGSYNEQFF. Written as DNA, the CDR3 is TGCGCCAGCAGCTCCCCGTTAAGCGGGGGTCTGATCGGGGGCTCCTACAATGAGCAGTTCTTC.

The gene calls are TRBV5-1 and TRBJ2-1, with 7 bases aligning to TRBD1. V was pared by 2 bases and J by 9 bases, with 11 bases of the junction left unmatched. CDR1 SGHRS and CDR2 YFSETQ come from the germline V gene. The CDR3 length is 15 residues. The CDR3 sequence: CASSFLGTDDGEQFF. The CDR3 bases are TGCGCCAGCAGCTTCTTAGGGACAGATGATGGTGAGCAGTTCTTC.

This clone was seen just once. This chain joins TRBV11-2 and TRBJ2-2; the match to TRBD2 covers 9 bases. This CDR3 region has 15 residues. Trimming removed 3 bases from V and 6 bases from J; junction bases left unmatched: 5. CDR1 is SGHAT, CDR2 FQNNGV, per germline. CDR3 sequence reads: CASSFLAGYAGELFF. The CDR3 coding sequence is TGTGCCAGCAGCTTCCTAGCGGGGTATGCCGGGGAGCTGTTTTTT.

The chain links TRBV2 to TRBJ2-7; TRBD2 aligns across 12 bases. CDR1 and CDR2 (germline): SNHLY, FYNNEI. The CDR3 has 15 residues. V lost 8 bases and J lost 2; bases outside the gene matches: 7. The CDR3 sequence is CASGLGLAGPYEQYF. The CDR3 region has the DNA TGTGCCAGCGGATTAGGACTAGCGGGACCCTACGAGCAGTACTTC.

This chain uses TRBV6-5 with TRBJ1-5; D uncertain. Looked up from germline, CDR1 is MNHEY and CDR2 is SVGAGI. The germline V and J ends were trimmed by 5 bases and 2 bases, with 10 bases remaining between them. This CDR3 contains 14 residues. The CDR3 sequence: CASSPLEGNQPQHF. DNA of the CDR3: TGTGCCAGCAGTCCCCTAGAGGGCAATCAGCCCCAGCATTTT.

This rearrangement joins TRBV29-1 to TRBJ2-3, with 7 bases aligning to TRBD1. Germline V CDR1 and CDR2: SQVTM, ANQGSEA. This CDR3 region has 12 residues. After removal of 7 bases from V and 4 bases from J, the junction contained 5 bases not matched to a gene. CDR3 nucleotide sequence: TGCAGCGGCAGGGGGACGTCAGATACGCAGTATTTT. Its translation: CSGRGTSDTQYF.

The CDR3: CASSLGPGYEQYF. As DNA, the CDR3 is TGCGCCAGCAGCTTGGGGCCAGGGTATGAGCAGTACTTC. The chain couples TRBV5-1 to TRBJ2-7, with a tentative D call TRBD1 (5 bases). CDR1 and CDR2 (germline): SGHRS, YFSETQ. Trimming removed 0 bases at V and 7 bases at J, with 11 bases between. This CDR3 contains 13 residues.